This T cell receptor beta chain is drawn from a study of T cells in Graves' hyperthyroidism and ophthalmopathy. CDR3 length: 14 residues. Germline-derived CDR1 and CDR2 are SGDLS and YYNGEE. Trimming cost V 2 bases and J 8 bases; bases outside gene matches: 3. RNA transcripts gave rise to amplified TCR beta CDR3 regions. HTBI primers drove first-round RT-PCR of the TCR CDR3. A single record per CDR3 protein comes from TCRdb applying MiXCR to the multiplex PCR reads. The sample has over 90,000 distinct CDR3 sequences, around 50% seen once; the top ten hold approximately 24%. This clonotype has ten or more counts.

This TCR was sampled from a middle-aged man with Graves' hyperthyroidism. The sequenced sample was blood. This chain uses TRBV9 with TRBJ2-1; 11 positions agree with TRBD2. CDR3 sequence: CASSVSGRVDEQFF. CDR3 DNA sequence: TGTGCCAGCAGCGTTAGCGGGAGGGTGGATGAGCAGTTCTTC.